Sequencing of this T cell receptor (beta chain) was carried out in a study of PD-1 blockade in mismatch repair-deficient tumors. Background on the study: Enrolled about 2013-2016, patients had progressing, pretreated mismatch repair-deficient cancers of approximately 13 types.

Concerning this clone: Its antigen is unknown.

Repertoires were generated with immunoSEQ multiplex PCR, while TCRdb's copy carries only in-frame clones and drops some. The sample carries some 120,000 clones, about 85% recorded once. Germline values: CDR1 LNHDA, CDR2 SQIVND (reference sequence). The V and J ends lost 5 bases and 0 bases, in that order; junction bases with no gene match: 4. The CDR3 spans 15 residues. PCR or immunohistochemistry showed mismatch repair deficiency in every enrolled patient. The TCR-sequenced patients were three responders to pembrolizumab. Study conclusions and caveats: Tumor-resident clones, often undetectable pretreatment in blood, expanded then contracted after pembrolizumab.

The V gene is TRBV19, the J gene TRBJ2-5; TRBD2 matches at 9 bases. The TCR was taken from an adult with mismatch repair-deficient cancer. The material was peripheral blood, obtained 44 weeks after starting pembrolizumab. For the CDR3, the DNA is TGTGCCAGTAGTGGGGCGGGAGGGTACCAAGAGACCCAGTACTTC. This sequence encodes CASSGAGGYQETQYF.